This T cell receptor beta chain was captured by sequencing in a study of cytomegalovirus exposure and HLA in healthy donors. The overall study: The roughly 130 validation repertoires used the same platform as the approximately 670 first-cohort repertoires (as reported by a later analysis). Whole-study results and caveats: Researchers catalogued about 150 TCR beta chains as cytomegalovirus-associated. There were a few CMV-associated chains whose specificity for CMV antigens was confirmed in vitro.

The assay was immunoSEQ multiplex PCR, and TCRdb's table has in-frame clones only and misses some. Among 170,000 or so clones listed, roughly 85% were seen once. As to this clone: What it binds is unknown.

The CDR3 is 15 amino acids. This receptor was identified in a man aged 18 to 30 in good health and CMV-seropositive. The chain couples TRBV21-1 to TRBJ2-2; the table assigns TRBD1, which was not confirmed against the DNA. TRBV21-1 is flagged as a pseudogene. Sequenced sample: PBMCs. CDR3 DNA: TGTGCCAGCAGCTCTCAGGACACCCGCACCGGGGAGCTGTTTTTT. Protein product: CASSSQDTRTGELFF.